This T cell receptor beta chain is from a study of Ad26.COV2.S vaccination and SARS-CoV-2 variants. Study-level background: Of the COV1001 trial arms, the Ad26.COV2.S arm included the donor. Findings and limits, study-wide: Across vaccine and placebo recipients, the breadth of non-spike TCRs was similar.

Germline assignment: CDR1 LGHNA and CDR2 YNFKEQ. With V trimmed by 0 bases and J by 9 bases, 6 bases remained unmatched. The CDR3 loop spans 16 amino acids. Treatment specified: around 19 received Ad26.COV2.S at low or high dose, single or two shots; five or six received placebo; per-sample allocation not given. Day 63 after the first injection of vaccine or placebo was the sampling time. Donor was an adult aged 18-55 years in Boston. Built on an Ad26 vector, the vaccine expressed Wuhan-strain SARS-CoV-2 spike. This table comes from immunoSEQ multiplex PCR, and its TCRdb copy is limited to in-frame clones, with some not included. The repertoire has 300,000 to 350,000 clones, less than 90% of them found once; the top ten carry roughly 10%. Remarks on this clone: Its specificity is unknown.

This sequence joins TRBV4-2 and TRBJ1-6; the match to TRBD1 covers 9 bases. The sequence came from a person aged 18-60 years who received the Ad26.COV2.S COVID-19 vaccine or a placebo. Material: peripheral blood, obtained in a trial of Ad26.COV2.S vaccine versus placebo. In nucleotides, the CDR3 is TGTGCCAGCAGCCAAGATCTACAGGGGGCAGGTTCACCCCTCCACTTT. Its protein product is CASSQDLQGAGSPLHF.